Described below is a single TCR beta chain sequence and its context. This specimen comes from a study of blood T cell repertoires in COVID-19. Study-wide background: Sites in the United States, Italy and Spain provided acute and convalescent COVID-19 samples. PBMCs, B-cell-depleted T cells, or T cells provided the cDNA or gDNA that made up the material.

In the original analysis: The assay estimated nucleated cells by amplifying reference gene primers. Measured with immunoSEQ multiplex PCR; TCRdb has only the in-frame clones, and not every one. Clone size and the V and J calls come from that table; the DNA yielded D and trimming. The sample yields 150,000 to 180,000 clones, about 88% seen once. This CDR3 has 15 amino acids. Germline V gene data show CDR1 as SGHDN and CDR2 as FVKESK. Trimming removed 1 base at V and 3 bases at J, with 11 bases between. Sequenced sample: peripheral blood. The sequence was obtained from an older woman with acute or convalescent COVID-19. This chain uses TRBV14 with TRBJ2-3, with D possibly matching TRBD2 (6 bases). CDR3 amino acids: CASSQVGGVTDTQYF. Here the CDR3 DNA reads TGTGCCAGCAGCCAAGTGGGGGGAGTTACAGATACGCAGTATTTT.